This T cell receptor beta chain stems from a study of CD4 and CD8 cells across lung adenocarcinoma regions. Via MiXCR, TCRdb re-called the PCR reads, giving one row per CDR3 protein. The table has some 10,000 distinct CDR3 sequences, around 51% seen once. Localized lung adenocarcinoma, a non-small cell lung cancer, affected the donors. In this sample, this clonotype turned up a few times. This CDR3 has 13 amino acids. With 1 base removed from V and 3 bases from J, the gap between germline ends came to 7 bases. Germline V CDR1 and CDR2: SGHKS, YYEKEE (reference sequence). The TCR was taken from a male donor with lung adenocarcinoma. The CD4 and CD8 labels of this study may be unreliable. Specimen: CD4+ T cells from the margin of a lung tumor. The genes are TRBV5-5 and TRBJ1-2, with no clear D. Here the CDR3 reads CASSLRYDYGYTF. CDR3 nucleotide sequence: TGTGCCAGCAGCTTGAGGTATGACTATGGCTACACCTTC.